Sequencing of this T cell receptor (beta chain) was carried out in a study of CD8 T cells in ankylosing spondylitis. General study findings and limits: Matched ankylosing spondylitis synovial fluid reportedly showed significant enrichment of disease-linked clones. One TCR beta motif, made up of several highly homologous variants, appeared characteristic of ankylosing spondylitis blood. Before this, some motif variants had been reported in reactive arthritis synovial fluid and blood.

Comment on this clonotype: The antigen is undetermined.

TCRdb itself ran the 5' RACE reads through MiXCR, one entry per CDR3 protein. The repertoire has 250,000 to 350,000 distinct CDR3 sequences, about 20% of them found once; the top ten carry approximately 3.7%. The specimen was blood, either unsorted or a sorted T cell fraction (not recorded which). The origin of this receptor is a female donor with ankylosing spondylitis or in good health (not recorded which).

CDR3 coding DNA: TGCGCCAGCAGCCCCGGGGTTAATGAGCAGTTCTTC. Translated, it gives CASSPGVNEQFF. The gene calls are TRBV5-1 and TRBJ2-1; D is possibly TRBD2 (5 bases). The CDR3 runs to 12 residues. Deletions cut 4 bases from V and 7 bases from J, with 9 bases between. Germline lookup yields CDR1 SGHRS and CDR2 YFSETQ.